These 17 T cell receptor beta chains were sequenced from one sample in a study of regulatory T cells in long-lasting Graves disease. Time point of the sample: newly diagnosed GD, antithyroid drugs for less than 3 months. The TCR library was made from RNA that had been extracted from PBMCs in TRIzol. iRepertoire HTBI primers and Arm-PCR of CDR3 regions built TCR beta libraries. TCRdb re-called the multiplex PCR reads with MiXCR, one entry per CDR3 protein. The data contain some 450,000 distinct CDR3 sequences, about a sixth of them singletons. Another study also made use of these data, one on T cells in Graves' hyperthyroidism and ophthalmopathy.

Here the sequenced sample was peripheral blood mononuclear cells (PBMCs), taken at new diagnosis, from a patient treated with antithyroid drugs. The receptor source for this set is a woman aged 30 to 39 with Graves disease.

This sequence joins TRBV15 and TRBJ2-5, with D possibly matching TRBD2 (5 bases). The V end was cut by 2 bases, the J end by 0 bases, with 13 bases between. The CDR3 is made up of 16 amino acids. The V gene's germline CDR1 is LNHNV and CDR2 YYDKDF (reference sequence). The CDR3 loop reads CATSRPPTGNQETQYF. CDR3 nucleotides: TGTGCCACCAGCAGACCCCCCACCGGGAACCAAGAGACCCAGTACTTC.

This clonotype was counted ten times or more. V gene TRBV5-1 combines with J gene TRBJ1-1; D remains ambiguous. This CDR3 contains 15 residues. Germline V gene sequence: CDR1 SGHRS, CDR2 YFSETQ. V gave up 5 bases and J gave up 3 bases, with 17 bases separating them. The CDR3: CASSVVAVSDTEAFF. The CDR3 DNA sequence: TGCGCCAGCAGTGTGGTTGCGGTCTCCGACACTGAAGCTTTCTTT.

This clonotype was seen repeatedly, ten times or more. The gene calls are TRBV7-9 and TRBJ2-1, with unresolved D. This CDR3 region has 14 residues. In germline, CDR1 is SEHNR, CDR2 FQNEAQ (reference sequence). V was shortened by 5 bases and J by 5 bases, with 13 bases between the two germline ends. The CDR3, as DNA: TGTGCCAGCAGCCCGCCCCAACCCCACAATGAGCAGTTCTTC. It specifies CASSPPQPHNEQFF.

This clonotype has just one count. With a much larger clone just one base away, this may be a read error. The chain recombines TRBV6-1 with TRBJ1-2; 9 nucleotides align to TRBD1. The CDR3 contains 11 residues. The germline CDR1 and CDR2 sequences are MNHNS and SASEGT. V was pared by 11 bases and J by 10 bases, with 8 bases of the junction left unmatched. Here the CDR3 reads CAAGTGRDYTF. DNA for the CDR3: TGTGCCGCAGGGACAGGGCGCGACTACACCTTC.

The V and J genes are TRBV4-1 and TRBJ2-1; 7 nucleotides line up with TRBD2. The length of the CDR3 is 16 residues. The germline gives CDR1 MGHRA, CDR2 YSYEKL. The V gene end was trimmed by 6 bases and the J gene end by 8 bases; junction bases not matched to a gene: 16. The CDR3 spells CASRGGRPKGRDEQFF. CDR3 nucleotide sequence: TGCGCCAGCAGGGGGGGGAGGCCGAAAGGGCGAGATGAGCAGTTCTTC.

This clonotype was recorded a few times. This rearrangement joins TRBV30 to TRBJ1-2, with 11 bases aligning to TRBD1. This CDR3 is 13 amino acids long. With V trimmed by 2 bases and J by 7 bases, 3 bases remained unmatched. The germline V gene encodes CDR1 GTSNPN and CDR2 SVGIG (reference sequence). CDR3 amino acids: CAWSRDRGGGYTF. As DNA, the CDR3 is TGTGCCTGGAGTCGGGACAGGGGGGGTGGCTACACCTTC. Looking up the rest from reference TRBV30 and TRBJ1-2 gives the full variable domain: SQTIHQWPATLVQPVGSPLSLECTVEGTSNPNLYWYRQAAGRGLQLLFYSVGIGQISSEVPQNLSASRPQDRQFILSSKKLLLSDSGFYLCAWSRDRGGGYTFGSGTRLTVV.

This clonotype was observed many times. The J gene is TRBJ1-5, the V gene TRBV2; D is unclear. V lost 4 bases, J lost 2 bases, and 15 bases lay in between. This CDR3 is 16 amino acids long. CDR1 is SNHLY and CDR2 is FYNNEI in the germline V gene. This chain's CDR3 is CASSGDTEFGNQPQHF. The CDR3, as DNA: TGTGCCAGCAGTGGGGATACGGAATTCGGCAATCAGCCCCAGCATTTT. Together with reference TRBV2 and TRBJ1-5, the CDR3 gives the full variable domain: EPEVTQTPSHQVTQMGQEVILRCVPISNHLYFYWYRQILGQKVEFLVSFYNNEISEKSEIFDDQFSVERPDGSNFTLKIRSTKLEDSAMYFCASSGDTEFGNQPQHFGDGTRLSIL.

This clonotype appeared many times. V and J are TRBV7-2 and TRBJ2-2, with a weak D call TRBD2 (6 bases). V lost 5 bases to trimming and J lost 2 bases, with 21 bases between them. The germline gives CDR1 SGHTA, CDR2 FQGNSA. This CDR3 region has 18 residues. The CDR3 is CASSLITGLPLNTGELFF. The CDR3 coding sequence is TGTGCCAGCAGCCTCATTACGGGACTCCCCCTCAACACCGGGGAGCTGTTTTTT.

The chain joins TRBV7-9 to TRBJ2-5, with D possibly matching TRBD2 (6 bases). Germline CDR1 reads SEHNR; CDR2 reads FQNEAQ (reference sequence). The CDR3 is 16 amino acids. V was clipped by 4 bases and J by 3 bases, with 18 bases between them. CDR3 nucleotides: TGTGCCAGCAGCTACCTACCGGGACTGATTAAAGAGACCCAGTACTTC. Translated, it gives CASSYLPGLIKETQYF.

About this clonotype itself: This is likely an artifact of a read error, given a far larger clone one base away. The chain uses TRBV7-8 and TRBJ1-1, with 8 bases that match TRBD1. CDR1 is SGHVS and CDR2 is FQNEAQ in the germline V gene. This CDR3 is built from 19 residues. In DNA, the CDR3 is TGTGCCAGCAGCTCCCCTTTTGGGACAGGAATTTCCTTGAACACTGGAGCTTTCTTT. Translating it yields CASSSPFGTGISLNTGAFF.

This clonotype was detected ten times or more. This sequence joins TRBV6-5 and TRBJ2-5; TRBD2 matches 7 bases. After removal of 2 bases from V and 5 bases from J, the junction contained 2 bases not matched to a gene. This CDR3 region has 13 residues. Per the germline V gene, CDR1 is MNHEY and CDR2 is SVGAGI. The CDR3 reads CASSYGGDETQYF. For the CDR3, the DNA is TGTGCCAGCAGTTACGGGGGGGATGAGACCCAGTACTTC.

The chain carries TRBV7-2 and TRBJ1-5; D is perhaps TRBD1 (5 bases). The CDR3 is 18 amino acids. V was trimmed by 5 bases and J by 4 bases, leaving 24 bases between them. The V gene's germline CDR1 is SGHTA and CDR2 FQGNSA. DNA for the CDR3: TGTGCCAGCAGCCAGCATTCGGGACTCCTGAGCGGGAATCAGCCCCAGCATTTT. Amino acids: CASSQHSGLLSGNQPQHF. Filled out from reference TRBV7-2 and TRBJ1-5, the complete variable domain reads GAGVSQSPSNKVTEKGKDVELRCDPISGHTALYWYRQSLGQGLEFLIYFQGNSAPDKSGLPSDRFSAERTGGSVSTLTIQRTQQEDSAVYLCASSQHSGLLSGNQPQHFGDGTRLSIL.

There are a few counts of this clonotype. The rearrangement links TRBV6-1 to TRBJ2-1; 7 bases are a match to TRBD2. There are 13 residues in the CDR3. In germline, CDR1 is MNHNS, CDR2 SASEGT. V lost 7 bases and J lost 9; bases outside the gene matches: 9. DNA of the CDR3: TGTGCCAGCACCGGGGGAGGGGTACTTGAGCAGTTCTTC. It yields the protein CASTGGGVLEQFF.

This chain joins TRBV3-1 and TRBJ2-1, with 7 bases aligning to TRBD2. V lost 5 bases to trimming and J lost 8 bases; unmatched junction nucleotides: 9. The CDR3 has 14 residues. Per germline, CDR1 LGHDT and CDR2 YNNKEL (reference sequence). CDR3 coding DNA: TGTGCCAGCAGCTTAGTGGGAGGGGCCGATGAGCAGTTCTTC. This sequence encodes CASSLVGGADEQFF.

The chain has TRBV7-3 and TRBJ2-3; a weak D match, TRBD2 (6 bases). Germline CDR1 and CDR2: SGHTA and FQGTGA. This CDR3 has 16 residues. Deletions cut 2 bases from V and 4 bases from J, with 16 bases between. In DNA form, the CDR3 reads TGTGCCAGCAGCTTACTTGGTAGCGGTGACCCAGATACGCAGTATTTT. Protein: CASSLLGSGDPDTQYF.

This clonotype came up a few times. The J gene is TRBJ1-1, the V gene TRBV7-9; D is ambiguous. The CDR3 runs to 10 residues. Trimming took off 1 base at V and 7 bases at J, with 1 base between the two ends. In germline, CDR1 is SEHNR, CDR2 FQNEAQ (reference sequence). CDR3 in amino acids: CASSLDEAFF. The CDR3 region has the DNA TGTGCCAGCAGCTTAGATGAAGCTTTCTTT. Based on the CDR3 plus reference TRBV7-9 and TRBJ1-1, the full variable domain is DTGVSQNPRHKITKRGQNVTFRCDPISEHNRLYWYRQTLGQGPEFLTYFQNEAQLEKSRLLSDRFSAERPKGSFSTLEIQRTEQGDSAMYLCASSLDEAFFGQGTRLTVV.

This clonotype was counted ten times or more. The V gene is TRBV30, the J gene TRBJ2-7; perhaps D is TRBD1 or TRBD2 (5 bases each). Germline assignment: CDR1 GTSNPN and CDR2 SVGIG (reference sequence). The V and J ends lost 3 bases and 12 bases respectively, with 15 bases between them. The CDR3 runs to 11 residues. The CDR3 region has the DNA TGTGCCTGGAGCGCCGGGACCCGAATGTACTTC. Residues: CAWSAGTRMYF.